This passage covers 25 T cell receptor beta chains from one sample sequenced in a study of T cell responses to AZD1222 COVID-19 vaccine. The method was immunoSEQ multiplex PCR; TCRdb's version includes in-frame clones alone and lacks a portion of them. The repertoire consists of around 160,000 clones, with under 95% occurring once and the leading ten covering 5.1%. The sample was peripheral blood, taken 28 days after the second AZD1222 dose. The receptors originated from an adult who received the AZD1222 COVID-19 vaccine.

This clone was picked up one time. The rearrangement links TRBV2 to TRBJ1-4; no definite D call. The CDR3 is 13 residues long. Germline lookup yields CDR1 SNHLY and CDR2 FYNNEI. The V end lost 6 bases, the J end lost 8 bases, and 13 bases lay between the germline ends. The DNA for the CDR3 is TGTGCCAGCAGGGACTGGGGTAGCGAAAAACTGTTTTTT. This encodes CASRDWGSEKLFF.

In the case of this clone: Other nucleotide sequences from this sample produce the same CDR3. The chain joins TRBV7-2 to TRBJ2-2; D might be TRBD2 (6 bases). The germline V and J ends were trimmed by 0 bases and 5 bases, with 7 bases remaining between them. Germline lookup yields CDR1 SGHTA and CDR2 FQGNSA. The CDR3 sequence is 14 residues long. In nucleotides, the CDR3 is TGTGCCAGCAGCTTAGCGGGAGGTACCGGGGAGCTGTTTTTT. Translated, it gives CASSLAGGTGELFF.

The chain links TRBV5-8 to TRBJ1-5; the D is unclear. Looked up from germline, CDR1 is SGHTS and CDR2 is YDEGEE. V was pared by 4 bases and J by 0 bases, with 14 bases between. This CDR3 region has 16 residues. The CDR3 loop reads CASSLWGTYSNQPQHF. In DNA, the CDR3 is TGTGCCAGCAGCCTCTGGGGAACCTATAGCAATCAGCCCCAGCATTTT.

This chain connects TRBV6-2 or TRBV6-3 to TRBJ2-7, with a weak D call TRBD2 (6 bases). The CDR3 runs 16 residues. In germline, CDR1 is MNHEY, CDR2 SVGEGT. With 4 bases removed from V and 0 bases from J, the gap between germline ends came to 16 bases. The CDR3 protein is CASSSVGSGSSYEQYF. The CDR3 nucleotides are TGTGCCAGCAGTTCGGTTGGCAGCGGGTCCTCCTACGAGCAGTACTTC.

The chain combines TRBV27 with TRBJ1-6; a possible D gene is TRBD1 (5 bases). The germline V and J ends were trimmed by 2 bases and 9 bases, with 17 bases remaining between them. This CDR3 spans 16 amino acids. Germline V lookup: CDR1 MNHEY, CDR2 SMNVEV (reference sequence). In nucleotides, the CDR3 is TGTGCCAGCAGTTTAGGTGCAGGGTCAGTCGGTTCACCCCTCCACTTT. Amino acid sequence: CASSLGAGSVGSPLHF.

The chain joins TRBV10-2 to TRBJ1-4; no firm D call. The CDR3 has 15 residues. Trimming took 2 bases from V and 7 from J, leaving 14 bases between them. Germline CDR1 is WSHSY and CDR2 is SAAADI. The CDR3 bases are TGCGCCAGCAGTGAGGGGCACAGATACGGTGAAAAACTGTTTTTT. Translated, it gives CASSEGHRYGEKLFF.

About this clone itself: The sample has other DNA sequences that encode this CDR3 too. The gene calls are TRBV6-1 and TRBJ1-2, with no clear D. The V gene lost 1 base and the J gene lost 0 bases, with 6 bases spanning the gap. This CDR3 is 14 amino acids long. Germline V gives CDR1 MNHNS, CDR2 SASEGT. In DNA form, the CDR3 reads TGTGCCAGCAGTGAAGGCAGCTCTAACTATGGCTACACCTTC. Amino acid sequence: CASSEGSSNYGYTF.

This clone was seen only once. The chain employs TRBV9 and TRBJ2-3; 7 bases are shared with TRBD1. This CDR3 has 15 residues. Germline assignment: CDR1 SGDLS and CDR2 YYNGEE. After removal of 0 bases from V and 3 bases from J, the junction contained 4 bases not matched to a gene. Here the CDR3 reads CASSVARDRTDTQYF. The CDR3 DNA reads TGTGCCAGCAGCGTAGCGAGGGACAGAACAGATACGCAGTATTTT.

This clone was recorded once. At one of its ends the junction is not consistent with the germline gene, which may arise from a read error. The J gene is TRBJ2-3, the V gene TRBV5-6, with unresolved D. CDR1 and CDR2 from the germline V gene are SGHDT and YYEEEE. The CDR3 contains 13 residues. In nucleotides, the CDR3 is TGTGCCAGCACCTTGGGTGGGGCAGATACGCAGTATTTT. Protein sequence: CASTLGGADTQYF. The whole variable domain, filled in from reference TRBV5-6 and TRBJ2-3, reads DAGVTQSPTHLIKTRGQQVTLRCSPKSGHDTVSWYQQALGQGPQFIFQYYEEEERQRGNFPDRFSGHQFPNYSSELNVNALLLGDSALYLCASTLGGADTQYFGPGTRLTVL.

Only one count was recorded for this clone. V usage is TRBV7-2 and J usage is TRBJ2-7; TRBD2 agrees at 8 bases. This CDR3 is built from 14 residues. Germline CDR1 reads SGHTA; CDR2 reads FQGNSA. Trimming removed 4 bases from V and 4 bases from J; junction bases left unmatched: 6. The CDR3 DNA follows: TGTGCCAGCAGCTCCCTAGCGGGCCCATACGAGCAGTACTTC. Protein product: CASSSLAGPYEQYF.

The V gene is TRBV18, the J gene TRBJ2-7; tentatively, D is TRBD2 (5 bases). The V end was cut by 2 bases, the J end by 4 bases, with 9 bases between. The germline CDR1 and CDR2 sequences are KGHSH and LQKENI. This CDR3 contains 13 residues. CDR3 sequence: CASSPTGSYEQYF. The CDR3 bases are TGTGCCAGCTCACCAACGGGAAGTTACGAGCAGTACTTC.

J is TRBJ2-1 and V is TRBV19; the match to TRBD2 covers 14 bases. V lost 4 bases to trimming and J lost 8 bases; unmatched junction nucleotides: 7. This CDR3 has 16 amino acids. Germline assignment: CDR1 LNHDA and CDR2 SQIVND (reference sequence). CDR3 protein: CASSTPTSGRAYEQFF. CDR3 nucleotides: TGTGCCAGTAGTACTCCGACTAGCGGGAGGGCTTATGAGCAGTTCTTC.

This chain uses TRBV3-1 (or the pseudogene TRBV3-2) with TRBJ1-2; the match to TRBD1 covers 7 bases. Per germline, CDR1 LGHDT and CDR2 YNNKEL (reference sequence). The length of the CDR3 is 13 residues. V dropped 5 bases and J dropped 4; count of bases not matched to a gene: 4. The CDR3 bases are TGTGCCAGCAGCGACAGGGTCTCCTATGGCTACACCTTC. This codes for CASSDRVSYGYTF.

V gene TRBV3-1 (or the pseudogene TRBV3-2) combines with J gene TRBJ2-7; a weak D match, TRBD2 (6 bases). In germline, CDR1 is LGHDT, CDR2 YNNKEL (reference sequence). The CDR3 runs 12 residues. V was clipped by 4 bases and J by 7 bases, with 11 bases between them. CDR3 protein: CASSLTSREQYF. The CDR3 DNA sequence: TGTGCCAGCAGCCTAACTAGCAGGGAGCAGTACTTC.

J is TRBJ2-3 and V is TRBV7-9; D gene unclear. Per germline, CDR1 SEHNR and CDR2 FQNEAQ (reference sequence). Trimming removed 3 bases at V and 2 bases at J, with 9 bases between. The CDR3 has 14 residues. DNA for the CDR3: TGTGCCAGCAGCTTTTTCGGGTACACAGATACGCAGTATTTT. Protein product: CASSFFGYTDTQYF.

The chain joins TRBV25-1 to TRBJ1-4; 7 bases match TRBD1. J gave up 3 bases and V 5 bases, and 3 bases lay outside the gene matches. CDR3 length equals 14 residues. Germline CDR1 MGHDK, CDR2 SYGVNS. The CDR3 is CASSPGTANEKLFF. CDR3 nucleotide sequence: TGTGCCAGCAGTCCTGGGACAGCTAATGAAAAACTGTTTTTT.

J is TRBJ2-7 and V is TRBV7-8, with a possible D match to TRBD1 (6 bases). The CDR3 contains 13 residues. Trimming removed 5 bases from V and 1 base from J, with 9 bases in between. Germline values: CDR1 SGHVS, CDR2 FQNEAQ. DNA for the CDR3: TGTGCCAGCAGCCCGGACAGATCCTACGAGCAGTACTTC. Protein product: CASSPDRSYEQYF.

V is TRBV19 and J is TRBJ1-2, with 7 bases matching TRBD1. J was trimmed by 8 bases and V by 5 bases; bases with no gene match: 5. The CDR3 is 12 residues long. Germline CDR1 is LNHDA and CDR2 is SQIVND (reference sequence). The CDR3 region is CASSPRQGGYTF. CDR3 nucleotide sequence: TGTGCCAGTAGTCCCAGACAGGGAGGCTACACCTTC.

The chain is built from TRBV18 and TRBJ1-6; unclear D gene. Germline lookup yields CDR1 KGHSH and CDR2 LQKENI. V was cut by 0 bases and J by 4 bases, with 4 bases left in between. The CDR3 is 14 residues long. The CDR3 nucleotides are TGTGCCAGCTCACCACCGGGGTATAATTCACCCCTCCACTTT. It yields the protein CASSPPGYNSPLHF.

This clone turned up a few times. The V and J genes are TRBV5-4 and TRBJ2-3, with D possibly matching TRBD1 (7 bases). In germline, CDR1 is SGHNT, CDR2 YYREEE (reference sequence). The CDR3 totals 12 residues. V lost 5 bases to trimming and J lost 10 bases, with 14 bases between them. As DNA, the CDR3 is TGTGCCAGCAGAACTCCCAGGGGGGCGCAGTATTTT. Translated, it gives CASRTPRGAQYF.

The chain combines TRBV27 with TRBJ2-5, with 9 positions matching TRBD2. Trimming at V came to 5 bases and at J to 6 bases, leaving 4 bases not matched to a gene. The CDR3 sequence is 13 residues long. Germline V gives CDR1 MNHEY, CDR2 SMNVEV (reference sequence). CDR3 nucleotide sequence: TGTGCCAGCAGTGGTCTAGCGGGGAAGACCCAGTACTTC. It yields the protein CASSGLAGKTQYF.

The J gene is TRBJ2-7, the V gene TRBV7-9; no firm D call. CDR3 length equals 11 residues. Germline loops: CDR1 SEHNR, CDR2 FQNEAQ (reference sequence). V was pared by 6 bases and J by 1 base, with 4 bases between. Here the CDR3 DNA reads TGTGCCAGCAGTGGTTCCTACGAGCAGTACTTC. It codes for CASSGSYEQYF.

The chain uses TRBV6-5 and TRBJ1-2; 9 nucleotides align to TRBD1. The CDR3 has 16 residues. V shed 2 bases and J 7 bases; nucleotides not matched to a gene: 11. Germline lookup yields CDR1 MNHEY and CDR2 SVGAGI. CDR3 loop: CASSYTILQGAGGYTF. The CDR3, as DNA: TGTGCCAGCAGTTACACAATTCTACAGGGGGCGGGTGGCTACACCTTC.

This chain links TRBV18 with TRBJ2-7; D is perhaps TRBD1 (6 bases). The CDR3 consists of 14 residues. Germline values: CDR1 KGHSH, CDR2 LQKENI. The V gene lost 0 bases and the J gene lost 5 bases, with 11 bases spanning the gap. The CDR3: CASSPPTGLHEQYF. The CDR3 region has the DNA TGTGCCAGCTCACCACCGACAGGTCTTCACGAGCAGTACTTC.

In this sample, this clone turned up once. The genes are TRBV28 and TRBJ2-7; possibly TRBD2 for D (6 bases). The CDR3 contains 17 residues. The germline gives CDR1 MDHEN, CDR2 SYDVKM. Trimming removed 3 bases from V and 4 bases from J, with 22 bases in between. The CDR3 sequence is CASSFPPDGRSDYEQYF. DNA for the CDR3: TGTGCCAGCAGTTTCCCCCCGGACGGGAGAAGTGATTACGAGCAGTACTTC.